These T cell receptor beta chains were read from a single sample in a study of blood T cell repertoires in COVID-19. Using immunoSEQ multiplex PCR, the repertoire was profiled, and TCRdb retains in-frame clones only, with some absent. The sample yields 35,000 or so clones, around nine tenths seen once. Sequenced input: peripheral blood. These receptors all stem from a man aged 55 to 70 with active or convalescent COVID-19. Each CDR3 is given without its conserved first and last residue.

j_call v_call cdr3_aa
TRBJ2-7 TRBV11-2 ASSRRDGSYEQY
TRBJ1-1 TRBV5-1 ASRIALGGTEAF
TRBJ2-1 TRBV2 ASTGERGLSYNEQF
TRBJ1-1 TRBV19 ASGPGRGAF
TRBJ1-2 TRBV7-3 ASSLTGTGNYGYT
TRBJ2-4 TRBV19 ASSIGSGGVAKNIQY
TRBJ2-2 TRBV12-2 ATDKDSSGSRTGELF
TRBJ1-3 TRBV7-2 ASSLGTGGNTIY
TRBJ2-7 TRBV7-3 ASSSQPGYEQY
TRBJ2-3 TRBV5-1 ASSPAIYGADTQY
TRBJ2-7 TRBV12-5 ASGLAAGWQQY
TRBJ1-3 TRBV4-3 ASSQDGPISGNTIY
TRBJ2-3 TRBV7-9 ASTLEGSTDTQY
TRBJ1-6 TRBV2 ASSLVGQGSSPLH
TRBJ2-1 TRBV15 ATSSYRDAEQF
TRBJ1-1 TRBV3-1/TRBV3-2 ASSRQGWDTEAF
TRBJ1-1 TRBV29-1 SLVVGQRPF
TRBJ2-5 TRBV21-1 ASSKLTRTQY
TRBJ2-1 TRBV9 ASSPWGSGSGREQF
TRBJ2-1 TRBV6-2/TRBV6-3 ASSYRGTKQRGYNEQF
TRBJ2-1 TRBV2 ASSRRTSNDEQF
TRBJ1-4 TRBV5-1 ASSRDKSTNEKLF
TRBJ2-1 TRBV7-6 ASSPGRVAGTHEQF
TRBJ1-1 TRBV5-1 ASSFAGMNTEAF
TRBJ1-1 TRBV7-9 ASRRRGGANTEAF
TRBJ1-2 TRBV7-9 ASSLRETTGPYGYT
TRBJ1-6 TRBV2 ASSGPRQYNSPLH
TRBJ1-4 TRBV27 ASRQGSTNEKLF
TRBJ2-5 TRBV5-6 ASSIPLALQETQY
TRBJ2-7 TRBV6-5 ASSYSGLAGGYEQY
TRBJ1-5 TRBV7-2 ASSFHRGGQPQH
TRBJ1-1 TRBV20-1 SARLSEAF
TRBJ2-2 TRBV19 ASAWGRASGELF
TRBJ2-7 TRBV6-5 ASSYSRQAYEQY
TRBJ1-1 TRBV6-5 ASSSGFEAF
TRBJ1-2 TRBV5-8 ASSQTDYGYT
TRBJ1-6 TRBV12-5 AGGQVFSPLH
TRBJ1-2 TRBV7-2 ASSLGSWTGARGYT
TRBJ1-2 TRBV6-1 ASSEVLAGLDYGYT
TRBJ2-2 TRBV10-1 ASSRGPVGGELF
TRBJ2-1 TRBV6-6 ASSPGSSYNEQF
TRBJ2-1 TRBV12-5 ASGLGGGDEQF